This TCR beta chain was found in a study of blood T cell repertoires in COVID-19. For the study at large: Whether acute or convalescent, the COVID-19 samples came from the United States, Italy and Spain. From T cells, B-cell-depleted T cells, or PBMCs came the material, which was cDNA or gDNA.

Patients from Seattle were sampled longitudinally, starting during active infection. Authors' analysis steps: By means of reference gene primer amplification, nucleated cell counts were estimated. Using immunoSEQ multiplex PCR, the repertoire was profiled, and TCRdb retains in-frame clones only, with some absent. D and trimming come from the DNA, and the V and J calls and clone size come from that table. The sample has around 230,000 clones, 85% seen once; the top ten hold roughly 5.3%. The CDR3 spans 13 residues. Germline CDR1 reads SNHLY; CDR2 reads FYNNEI. Trimming pared 4 bases from V and 9 bases from J, leaving 15 bases between.

The source material was peripheral blood. This sequence joins TRBV2 and TRBJ2-5, with D possibly matching TRBD2 (5 bases). This TCR was recovered from a man aged 50 or older with COVID-19, enrolled during active disease. DNA for the CDR3: TGTGCCAGCAGTGTAGAGACTACAACGCCCCAGTACTTC. It is translated as CASSVETTTPQYF. The whole variable domain, remainder taken from reference TRBV2 and TRBJ2-5, is EPEVTQTPSHQVTQMGQEVILRCVPISNHLYFYWYRQILGQKVEFLVSFYNNEISEKSEIFDDQFSVERPDGSNFTLKIRSTKLEDSAMYFCASSVETTTPQYFGPGTRLLVL.